This is a list of T cell receptor beta chains from one sample in a study of identical twins. TCRdb re-analysed the 5' RACE reads in MiXCR, keeping a single row per CDR3 protein. This table holds 270,000 or so distinct CDR3 sequences, about 8.9% found once. These same data were also listed under a study on yellow fever vaccine responses in identical twins.

The sequenced material came from CD8+ T cells sorted from blood. The source of these receptors is a woman between 18 and 29 years old in good health. The CDR3 runs from the conserved cysteine through the conserved F or W. Fields, in order: J gene, clone size, D gene, V gene, CDR3 DNA, CDR3 protein. A D gene is named only where the DNA matches it firmly. Not all rows give a size; the values are once, few, many and, for expanded clones, a class.

TRBJ2-2	many	TRBD1	TRBV10-3	TGTGCCATCAGTGGGGGACAGGGACCGAACACCGGGGAGCTGTTTTTT	CAISGGQGPNTGELFF
TRBJ2-3	.	.	TRBV10-1	TGCGCCAGCAGTGAAGACCCGGGACGGAGCACAGATACGCAGTATTTT	CASSEDPGRSTDTQYF
TRBJ2-1	many	TRBD2	TRBV12-3/TRBV12-4	TGTGCCAGCAGTTCAACTAGCGAAGAACTCAATGAGCAGTTCTTC	CASSSTSEELNEQFF
TRBJ2-4	few	TRBD2	TRBV18	TGTGCCAGCTCACCACCCGGGACTAGCGGGGGCTGGAACATTCAGTACTTC	CASSPPGTSGGWNIQYF
TRBJ2-1	.	.	TRBV29-1	TGCAGCGTTGCTGGACTTATAAGCTCCTACAATGAGCAGTTCTTC	CSVAGLISSYNEQFF
TRBJ2-7	.	.	TRBV29-1	TGCAGCACCGGAGGAAGATCAGGGCTTGGAGGGACCTACGAGCAGTACTTC	CSTGGRSGLGGTYEQYF
TRBJ2-3	few	TRBD2	TRBV11-3	TGTGCCAGCAGCTTACAGCGGGGGGCTACAGATACGCAGTATTTT	CASSLQRGATDTQYF
TRBJ2-1	few	.	TRBV27	TGTGCCAGCAGTTTGGGGGGGGCGACAGCCTACAATGAGCAGTTCTTC	CASSLGGATAYNEQFF
TRBJ2-1	few	TRBD2	TRBV20-1	TGCAGTGCTAGGGGGAGGGAGACTTACAATGAGCAGTTCTTC	CSARGRETYNEQFF
TRBJ2-6	.	.	TRBV5-1	TGCGCCAGCAGCTTGTTGGGAGGGGCCAACGTCCTGACTTTC	CASSLLGGANVLTF
TRBJ1-4	.	TRBD1	TRBV6-5	TGTGCCAGCAGTTACCCCCCGACAGGGGGTTTTGAAAAACTGTTTTTT	CASSYPPTGGFEKLFF
TRBJ1-2	.	.	TRBV29-1	TGCAGCGTTGAGGGGATAAACTATGGCTACACCTTC	CSVEGINYGYTF
TRBJ2-7	.	.	TRBV7-9	TGTGCCAGCAACCCGGGCCGACAGCTTTCCTACGAGCAGTACTTC	CASNPGRQLSYEQYF
TRBJ2-3	few	.	TRBV6-1	TGTGCCAGCAGTGAAGGGAGCGAATCATCTACGCAGTATTTT	CASSEGSESSTQYF
TRBJ2-7	few	.	TRBV20-1	TGCAGTGCTAGGGGGTCAGGGGCCTACGAGCAGTACTTC	CSARGSGAYEQYF
TRBJ2-2	many	.	TRBV29-1	TGCAGCGCAAAGGTGGACACCGGGGAGCTGTTTTTT	CSAKVDTGELFF
TRBJ2-7	.	.	TRBV6-2/TRBV6-3	TGTGCCAGCAGTTACGACAGGAACTCCTACGAGCAGTACTTC	CASSYDRNSYEQYF
TRBJ2-3	.	TRBD2	TRBV7-8	TGTGCCAGCAGCTTAAGCCTAGCGGGGGGCGGGAGCACAGATACGCAGTATTTT	CASSLSLAGGGSTDTQYF
TRBJ2-1	many	TRBD2	TRBV5-6	TGTGCCAGCAGCTCCATACTTAGCGGGGGGTACAATGAGCAGTTCTTC	CASSSILSGGYNEQFF
TRBJ2-1	.	TRBD2	TRBV4-2	TGTGCCAGCAGCCAAGAGACTAGCGGGAGTTGGCCAGAATCCTACAATGAGCAGTTCTTC	CASSQETSGSWPESYNEQFF
TRBJ1-1	few	.	TRBV28	TGTGCCAGCAGTCACAGGGCGGGGAGCGACACTGAAGCTTTCTTT	CASSHRAGSDTEAFF
TRBJ2-2	few	.	TRBV4-2	TGTGCCAGCAGCGGTACTACTCACGGGGAGCTGTTTTTT	CASSGTTHGELFF
TRBJ2-5	.	.	TRBV10-2	TGCGCCAGCAGTGGCTCGTTGGACCAGGCGGAAGAGACCCAGTACTTC	CASSGSLDQAEETQYF
TRBJ2-2	.	.	TRBV7-3	TGTGCCAGCAGCTTCGATCCCACCGGGGAGCTGTTTTTT	CASSFDPTGELFF
TRBJ2-3	many	.	TRBV28	TGTGCCAGCAGTTTTAGAGGGAGCACAGATACGCAGTATTTT	CASSFRGSTDTQYF
TRBJ2-3	many	.	TRBV29-1	TGCAGCGTTGGCTGGGAGGGATCGGCGGGGGCCACAGATACGCAGTATTTT	CSVGWEGSAGATDTQYF
TRBJ2-7	few	TRBD1	TRBV7-9	TGTGCCAGCAGCTCTGGACAGGATTACGAGCAGTACTTC	CASSSGQDYEQYF
TRBJ2-5	many	TRBD2	TRBV6-1	TGTGCCAGCAGTCCCGGACTAGCTCCATACCAAGAGACCCAGTACTTC	CASSPGLAPYQETQYF
TRBJ2-3	.	.	TRBV6-2/TRBV6-3	TGTGCCAGCACCACTTATCTCACAGATACGCAGTATTTT	CASTTYLTDTQYF
TRBJ2-7	few	TRBD2	TRBV4-3	TGCGCCAGCACCACGGGAGGGGTACGCTACGAGCAGTACTTC	CASTTGGVRYEQYF
TRBJ2-7	.	TRBD1	TRBV10-1	TGCGCCAGCAGTGAGTCCGAGGACAGGGTTAAAAGTACGGACGAGCAGTACTTC	CASSESEDRVKSTDEQYF
TRBJ2-1	few	.	TRBV5-1	TGCGCCAGCAGCTTTCTCGGGATAAGCTCCTACAATGAGCAGTTCTTC	CASSFLGISSYNEQFF